A selection of T cell receptor beta chains follows, all from one sample in a study of shared clonotypes between healthy human individuals. Clones were read by immunoSEQ multiplex PCR, and TCRdb kept only the in-frame ones, dropping some. The sample includes fewer than 550,000 clones, approximately 79% of them seen just once. The sample consisted of PBMCs. Receptor source: a woman between 35 and 50 years old in good health. Some clones in this sample may be carry-over from other donors' samples. CDR3s include the opening cysteine and the closing phenylalanine or tryptophan. D genes are given only for firm matches. Size is omitted from some rows. Given values are once, few, many or a class for expanded clones.

V	D	size	J	CDR3	DNA
TRBV7-2	NA	NA	TRBJ2-1	CASSPIYNEQFF	TGTGCCAGCAGCCCAATATACAATGAGCAGTTCTTC
TRBV6-1	TRBD1	NA	TRBJ2-7	CASSRDRDSEQYF	TGTGCCAGCAGCCGGGACAGGGATTCCGAGCAGTACTTC
TRBV9	NA	few	TRBJ1-1	CASSVSGEGTEAFF	TGTGCCAGCAGCGTATCGGGGGAGGGGACTGAAGCTTTCTTT
TRBV28	TRBD1	NA	TRBJ1-1	CASSSLDRAPNTEAFF	TGTGCCAGCAGTTCACTTGACAGGGCCCCGAACACTGAAGCTTTCTTT
TRBV5-1	NA	NA	TRBJ2-3	CASSLGGGGGTDTQYF	TGCGCCAGCAGCTTGGGTGGGGGCGGCGGCACAGATACGCAGTATTTT
TRBV29-1	TRBD2	NA	TRBJ2-5	CSVWTSDETQYF	TGCAGCGTCTGGACTAGCGATGAGACCCAGTACTTC
TRBV27	TRBD2	NA	TRBJ2-7	CASSLWAGDEQYF	TGTGCCAGCAGTTTATGGGCGGGAGACGAGCAGTACTTC
TRBV6-4	NA	many	TRBJ2-1	CASSAVPTNEQFF	TGTGCCAGCAGTGCGGTCCCGACGAATGAGCAGTTCTTC
TRBV4-1	TRBD1	few	TRBJ1-2	CASSQDRGSYTF	TGCGCCAGCAGCCAGGACAGGGGAAGCTACACCTTC
TRBV19	TRBD1	once	TRBJ1-1	CASSMTGWGNTEAFF	TGTGCCAGTAGTATGACAGGGTGGGGGAACACTGAAGCTTTCTTT
TRBV7-9	TRBD1	many	TRBJ1-6	CASSPGTEYNSPLHF	TGTGCCAGCAGCCCCGGGACAGAATATAATTCACCCCTCCACTTT
TRBV28	TRBD1	few	TRBJ1-5	CASSSSISRGLPRFYSNQPQHF	TGTGCCAGCAGTTCCAGCATCAGTAGGGGGCTCCCGCGATTTTATAGCAATCAGCCCCAGCATTTT
TRBV11-2	TRBD2	NA	TRBJ2-7	CASSLDMASGRYEQYF	TGTGCCAGCAGCTTAGATATGGCTAGCGGGAGGTACGAGCAGTACTTC
TRBV29-1	NA	NA	TRBJ2-7	CSVQSRGDVYEQYF	TGCAGCGTTCAATCCCGTGGGGATGTCTACGAGCAGTACTTC
TRBV27	NA	NA	TRBJ1-1	CASSLSWGTEAFF	TGTGCCAGCAGTTTATCGTGGGGCACTGAAGCTTTCTTT
TRBV6-1	NA	NA	TRBJ2-3	CASSEGQVYRDTQYF	TGTGCCAGCAGTGAAGGGCAGGTCTACAGGGATACGCAGTATTTT
TRBV25-1	TRBD1	NA	TRBJ2-7	CASSDPRDRASYEQYF	TGTGCCAGCAGTGACCCTCGGGACAGGGCCTCCTACGAGCAGTACTTC
TRBV28	NA	many	TRBJ2-4	CATVDRAKNIQYF	TGTGCCACCGTGGACAGAGCCAAAAACATTCAGTACTTC
TRBV30	NA	once	TRBJ2-1	CAWSRGSASSYNEQFF	TGTGCCTGGAGTAGGGGTAGCGCAAGCTCCTACAATGAGCAGTTCTTC
TRBV10-3	NA	NA	TRBJ2-5	CAIRTGIQETQYF	TGTGCCATCAGAACCGGGATTCAAGAGACCCAGTACTTC
TRBV29-1	NA	few	TRBJ2-1	CSVEEQFF	TGCAGCGTAGAGGAGCAGTTCTTC
TRBV27	NA	NA	TRBJ2-2	CASSGENGGELFF	TGTGCCAGCAGTGGGGAGAACGGCGGGGAGCTGTTTTTT
TRBV7-9	NA	NA	TRBJ1-4	CASSLERGLGLFF	TGTGCCAGCAGCTTAGAAAGGGGACTAGGGCTGTTTTTT
TRBV30	TRBD1	NA	TRBJ2-7	CAWRARQGSSYEQYF	TGTGCCTGGAGGGCCCGACAGGGAAGCTCCTACGAGCAGTACTTC
TRBV2	NA	NA	TRBJ1-5	CASSLQGPDQPQHF	TGTGCCAGCAGCCTACAGGGTCCCGATCAGCCCCAGCATTTT
TRBV11-2	NA	NA	TRBJ1-1	CASSLVGGTEAFF	TGTGCCAGCAGCTTAGTGGGGGGCACTGAAGCTTTCTTT
TRBV28	NA	once	TRBJ2-7	CASSFRQGGNEQYF	TGTGCCAGCAGTTTCAGGCAGGGAGGCAACGAGCAGTACTTC
TRBV29-1	NA	NA	TRBJ1-2	CSVVQGEYGYTF	TGCAGCGTTGTGCAGGGAGAATATGGCTACACCTTC
TRBV19	NA	NA	TRBJ2-3	CASSTPGGGLTDTQYF	TGTGCCAGTAGTACCCCCGGTGGGGGACTCACAGATACGCAGTATTTT
TRBV2	TRBD2	NA	TRBJ2-7	CASSEGSGSFYEQYF	TGTGCCAGCAGTGAAGGTAGCGGGAGCTTCTACGAGCAGTACTTC
TRBV2	NA	NA	TRBJ1-1	CASTPSQGPVRTFF	TGTGCCAGCACTCCTTCCCAGGGACCCGTTAGAACTTTCTTT
TRBV18	NA	few	TRBJ2-4	CASSPGAGGLDIQYF	TGTGCCAGCTCACCAGGGGCAGGGGGACTGGACATTCAGTACTTC
TRBV7-8	TRBD2	NA	TRBJ2-1	CASSLGTSESYNEQFF	TGTGCCAGCAGCCTGGGGACTAGCGAGTCCTACAATGAGCAGTTCTTC
TRBV5-1	TRBD1	NA	TRBJ1-1	CASSAYRGANMNTEAFF	TGCGCCAGCAGCGCGTACAGGGGCGCGAACATGAACACTGAAGCTTTCTTT
TRBV15	NA	few	TRBJ2-7	CATSRDSAGRLYEQYF	TGTGCCACCAGCAGAGATAGTGCAGGGCGTCTTTACGAGCAGTACTTC
TRBV15	NA	once	TRBJ2-5	CATRPRTGLETQYF	TGTGCCACCCGACCCCGCACAGGGTTGGAGACCCAGTACTTC
TRBV11-2	TRBD2	NA	TRBJ2-7	CASSLGRAGLYEQYF	TGTGCCAGCAGCTTAGGGCGAGCGGGACTCTACGAGCAGTACTTC
TRBV25-1	NA	NA	TRBJ2-3	CASSLANTQYF	TGTGCCAGCAGTCTAGCGAATACGCAGTATTTT
TRBV18	TRBD2	NA	TRBJ2-3	CASSPRGSTSGSSSTDTQYF	TGTGCCAGCTCACCACGAGGGTCGACTAGCGGGAGCTCTAGCACAGATACGCAGTATTTT
TRBV7-8	TRBD1	NA	TRBJ1-3	CASSLVGQGSGNTIYF	TGTGCCAGCAGCTTAGTCGGACAGGGCTCTGGAAACACCATATATTTT
TRBV5-1	NA	few	TRBJ1-1	CASSSDGGNTEAFF	TGCGCCAGCAGCTCGGACGGGGGGAACACTGAAGCTTTCTTT